This T cell receptor (beta chain) appears in the sequencing data of a study of blood T cell repertoires in COVID-19. About the study: Sample material is recorded as cDNA or gDNA derived from T cells, B-cell-depleted T cells, or PBMCs.

The CDR3 runs 14 residues. Losses at the gene ends were 4 bases for V and 4 bases for J; bases not matched to a gene: 4. Germline V lookup: CDR1 SGHRS, CDR2 YFSETQ. Original data processing: Nucleated cell number was recorded as an estimate derived from reference gene primer amplification. Assay used: immunoSEQ multiplex PCR; TCRdb lists only in-frame clones, some missing. That table furnishes V, J and clone size, whereas the DNA furnished D and trimming. The table includes hundreds of thousands of clones, 75% to 85% detected once. This clone was found a few times. The sequencing sample was made of peripheral blood. The chain is built from TRBV5-1 and TRBJ2-2; 7 positions match TRBD1. This receptor was identified in a man aged 50-60 years with active or convalescent COVID-19. CDR3 residues: CASSMGQTTGELFF. CDR3 nucleotides: TGCGCCAGCAGCATGGGACAGACCACCGGGGAGCTGTTTTTT.